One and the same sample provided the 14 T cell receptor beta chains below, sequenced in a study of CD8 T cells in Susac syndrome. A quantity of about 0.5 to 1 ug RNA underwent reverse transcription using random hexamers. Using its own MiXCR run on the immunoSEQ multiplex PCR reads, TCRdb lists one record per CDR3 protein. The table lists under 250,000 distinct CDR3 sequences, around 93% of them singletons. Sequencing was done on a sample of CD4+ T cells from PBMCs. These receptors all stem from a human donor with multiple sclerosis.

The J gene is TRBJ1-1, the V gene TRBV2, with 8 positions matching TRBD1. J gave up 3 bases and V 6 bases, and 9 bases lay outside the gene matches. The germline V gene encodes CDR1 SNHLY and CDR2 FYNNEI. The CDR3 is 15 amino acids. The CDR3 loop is CASREDRARYTEAFF. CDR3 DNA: TGTGCCAGCAGAGAGGACAGGGCTCGGTACACTGAAGCTTTCTTT.

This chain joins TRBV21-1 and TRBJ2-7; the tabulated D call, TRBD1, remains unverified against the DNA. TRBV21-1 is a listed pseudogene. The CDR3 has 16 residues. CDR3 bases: TGTGCCAGCACCCTTAGACGGGCGACCACTTCCTACGAGCAGTACTTC. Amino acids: CASTLRRATTSYEQYF.

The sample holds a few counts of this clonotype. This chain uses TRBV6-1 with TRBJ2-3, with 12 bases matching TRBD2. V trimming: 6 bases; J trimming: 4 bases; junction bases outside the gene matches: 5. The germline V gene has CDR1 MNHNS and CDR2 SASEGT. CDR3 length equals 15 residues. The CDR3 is CASRATSGRPDTQYF. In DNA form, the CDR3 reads TGTGCCAGCAGGGCTACTAGCGGGAGGCCAGATACGCAGTATTTT.

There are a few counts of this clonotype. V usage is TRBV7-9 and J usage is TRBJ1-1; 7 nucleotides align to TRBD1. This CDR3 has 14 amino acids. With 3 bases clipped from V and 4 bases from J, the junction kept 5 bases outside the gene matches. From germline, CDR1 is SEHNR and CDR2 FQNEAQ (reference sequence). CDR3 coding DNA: TGTGCCAGCAGCTTGACAGGGTCGGCCACTGAAGCTTTCTTT. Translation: CASSLTGSATEAFF.

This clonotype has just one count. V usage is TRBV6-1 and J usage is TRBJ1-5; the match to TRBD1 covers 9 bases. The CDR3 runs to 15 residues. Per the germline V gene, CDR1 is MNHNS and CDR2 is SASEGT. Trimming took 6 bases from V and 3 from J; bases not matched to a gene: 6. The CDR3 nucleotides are TGTGCCAGCAGGGCCGGGACAGGGCTCAATCAGCCCCAGCATTTT. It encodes CASRAGTGLNQPQHF.

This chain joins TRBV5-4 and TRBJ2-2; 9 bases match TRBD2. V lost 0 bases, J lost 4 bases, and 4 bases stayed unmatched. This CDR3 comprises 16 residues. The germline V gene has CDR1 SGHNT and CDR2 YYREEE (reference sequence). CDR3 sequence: CASSLGGRAGTGELFF. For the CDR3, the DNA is TGTGCCAGCAGCTTGGGCGGGAGGGCCGGCACCGGGGAGCTGTTTTTT.

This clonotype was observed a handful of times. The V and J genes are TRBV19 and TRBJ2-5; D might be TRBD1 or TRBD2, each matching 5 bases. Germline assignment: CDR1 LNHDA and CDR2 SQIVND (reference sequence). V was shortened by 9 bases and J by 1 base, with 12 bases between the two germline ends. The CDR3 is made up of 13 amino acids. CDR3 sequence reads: CASSGTAQETQYF. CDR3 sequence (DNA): TGTGCCAGCTCCGGGACGGCCCAAGAGACCCAGTACTTC.

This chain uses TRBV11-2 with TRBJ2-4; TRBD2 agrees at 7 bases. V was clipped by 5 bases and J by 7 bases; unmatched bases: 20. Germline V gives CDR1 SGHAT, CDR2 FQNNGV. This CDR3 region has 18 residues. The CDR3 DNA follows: TGTGCCAGCAGCCTTCGGGCCTGGACTAGGCCAGAGGGGAACATTCAGTACTTC. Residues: CASSLRAWTRPEGNIQYF.

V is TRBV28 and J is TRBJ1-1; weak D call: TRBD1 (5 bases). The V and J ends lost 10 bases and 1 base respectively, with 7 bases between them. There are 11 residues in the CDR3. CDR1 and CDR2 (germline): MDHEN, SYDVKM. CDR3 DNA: TGTGCCACCCAGGGGAACACTGAAGCTTTCTTT. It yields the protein CATQGNTEAFF.

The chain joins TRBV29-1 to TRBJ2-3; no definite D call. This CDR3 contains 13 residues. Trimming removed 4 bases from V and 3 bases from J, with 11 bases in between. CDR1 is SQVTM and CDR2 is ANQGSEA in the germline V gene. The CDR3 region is CSVGLRETDTQYF. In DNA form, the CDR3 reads TGCAGCGTTGGTCTTAGGGAAACAGATACGCAGTATTTT.

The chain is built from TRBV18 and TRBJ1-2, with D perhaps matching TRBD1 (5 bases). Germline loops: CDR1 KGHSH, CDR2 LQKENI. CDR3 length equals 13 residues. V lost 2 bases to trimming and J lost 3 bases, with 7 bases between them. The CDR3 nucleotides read TGTGCCAGCTCACCAGGGGCCGACTATGGCTACACCTTC. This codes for CASSPGADYGYTF.

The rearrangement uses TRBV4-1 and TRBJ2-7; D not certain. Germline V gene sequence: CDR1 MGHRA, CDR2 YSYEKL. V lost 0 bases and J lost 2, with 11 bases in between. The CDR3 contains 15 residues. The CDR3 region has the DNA TGCGCCAGCAGCCAAGAATTCGGCACACCCTACGAGCAGTACTTC. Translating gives CASSQEFGTPYEQYF.

The chain's CDR3 is CAISPRGQGGSGANVLTF. The CDR3 DNA follows: TGTGCCATCAGCCCTAGAGGACAGGGAGGGTCTGGGGCCAACGTCCTGACTTTC. The J gene is TRBJ2-6, the V gene TRBV10-3, with TRBD1 as a possible D gene (8 bases). Trimming stripped 6 bases from V and 1 base from J, with 19 bases between. The CDR3 has 18 amino acids. Germline V CDR1 and CDR2: ENHRY, SYGVKD.

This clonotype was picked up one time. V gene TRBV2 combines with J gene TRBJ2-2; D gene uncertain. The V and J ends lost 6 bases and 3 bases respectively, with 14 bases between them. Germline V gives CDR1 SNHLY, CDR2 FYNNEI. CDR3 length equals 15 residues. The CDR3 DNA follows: TGTGCCAGCAGCGAAAAATGGACCCACACCGGGGAGCTGTTTTTT. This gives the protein CASSEKWTHTGELFF.